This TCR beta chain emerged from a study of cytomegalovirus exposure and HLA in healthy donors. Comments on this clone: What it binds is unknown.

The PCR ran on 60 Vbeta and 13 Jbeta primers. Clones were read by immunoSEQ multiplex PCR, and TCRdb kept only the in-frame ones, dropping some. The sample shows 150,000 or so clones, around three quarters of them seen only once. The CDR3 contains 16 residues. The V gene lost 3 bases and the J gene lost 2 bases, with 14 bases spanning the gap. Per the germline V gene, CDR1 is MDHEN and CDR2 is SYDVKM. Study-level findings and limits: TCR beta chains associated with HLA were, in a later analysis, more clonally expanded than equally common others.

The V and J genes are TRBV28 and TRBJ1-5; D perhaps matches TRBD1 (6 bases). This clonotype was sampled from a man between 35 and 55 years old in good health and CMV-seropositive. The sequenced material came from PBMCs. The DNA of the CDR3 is TGTGCCAGCAGTTTTGGGTCAGGGGCTCGCAATCAGCCCCAGCATTTT. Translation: CASSFGSGARNQPQHF.